This T cell receptor beta chain appears in the sequencing data of a study of shared clonotypes between healthy human individuals. Study background: Two female and three male donors aged 18 to 49 were enrolled. Study-level results: Generation probabilities of non-shared clonotypes were lower (relative to those shared by all four donors).

The germline V gene has CDR1 DFQATT and CDR2 SNEGSKA (reference sequence). The CDR3 spans 11 residues. Between the trimmed V and J ends, which lost 6 bases and 7 bases, there was a span of 12 bases. A word on this clone: Antigen unknown.

Original methodology: Without quality scores, immunoSEQ junctional reads could not be filtered like full-length reads. The protocol was immunoSEQ multiplex PCR, while the TCRdb copy is restricted to in-frame clones and leaves out a portion. The D gene and trimming were derived from the DNA, and the V and J assignments and clone size from that table. Among about 2.4 million clones, more than 90% were seen once, and the ten largest hold more than 0.12%. Sequencing input: naive CD4+ T cells sorted from blood. Noted subset: CD45RA+ positively selected. This sequence was found in a young man in good health. The V gene is TRBV20-1, the J gene TRBJ1-1; D gene uncertain. CDR3 residues: CSAKASYEAFF. CDR3 nucleotide sequence: TGCAGTGCAAAAGCGAGTTATGAAGCTTTCTTT.